This entry is about one T cell receptor (beta chain). The entry originates in a study of blood T cell repertoires in COVID-19. Study in general: From the United States, Italy and Spain came samples of acute and convalescent COVID-19.

In the authors' workflow: Estimation of nucleated cell counts was performed using reference gene primer amplification. Repertoires were generated with immunoSEQ multiplex PCR, while TCRdb's copy carries only in-frame clones and drops some. V, J and clone size were drawn from that table, and D and trimming were deduced from the DNA. The repertoire consists of about 190,000 clones, with around nine tenths occurring once and the leading ten covering about 0.96%. This CDR3 spans 14 amino acids. V lost 2 bases and J lost 4, with 8 bases in between. Germline CDR1 MNHEY, CDR2 SVGEGT. The genes are TRBV6-2 or TRBV6-3 and TRBJ2-2, with D unresolved. Specimen: peripheral blood. The receptor's source is a woman under 30 who had recovered from COVID-19. The CDR3 DNA reads as TGTGCCAGCAGTTACCTAGGTGTCACCGGGGAGCTGTTTTTT. This encodes CASSYLGVTGELFF.